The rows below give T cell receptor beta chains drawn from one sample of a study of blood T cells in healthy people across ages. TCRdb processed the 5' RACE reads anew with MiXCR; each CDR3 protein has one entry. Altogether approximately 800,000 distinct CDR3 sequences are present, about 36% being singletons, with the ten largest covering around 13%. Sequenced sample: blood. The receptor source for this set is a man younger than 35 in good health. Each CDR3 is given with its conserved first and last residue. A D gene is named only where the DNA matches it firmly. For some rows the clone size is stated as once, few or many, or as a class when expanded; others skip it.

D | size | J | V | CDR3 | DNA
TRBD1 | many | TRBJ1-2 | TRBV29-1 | CSIRTGGNGYTF | TGCAGCATACGGACAGGGGGCAATGGCTACACCTTC
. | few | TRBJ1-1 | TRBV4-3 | CASSRIEGPAFF | TGCGCCAGCAGCCGGATAGAGGGTCCTGCTTTCTTT
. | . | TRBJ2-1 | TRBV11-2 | CASSLGVGAQFF | TGTGCCAGCAGCTTGGGCGTGGGAGCGCAGTTCTTC
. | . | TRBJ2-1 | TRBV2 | CASPFQPRSLETQFF | TGTGCCAGCCCGTTCCAGCCCCGGTCCCTAGAGACCCAGTTCTTC
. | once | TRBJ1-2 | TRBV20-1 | CSARDVSGPNYDYTF | TGCAGTGCTAGAGATGTCTCAGGGCCTAACTATGACTACACCTTC
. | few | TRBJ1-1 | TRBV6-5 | CASSYSAGSDTEAFF | TGTGCCAGCAGTTACTCGGCAGGGTCGGACACTGAAGCTTTCTTT
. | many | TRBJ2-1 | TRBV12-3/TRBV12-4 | CASSLYSNNEQFF | TGTGCCAGCAGTTTGTACAGCAACAATGAGCAGTTCTTC
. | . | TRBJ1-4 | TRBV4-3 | CASSQDGPLGGTNEKLFF | TGCGCCAGCAGCCAAGATGGCCCCCTTGGCGGGACGAATGAAAAACTGTTTTTT
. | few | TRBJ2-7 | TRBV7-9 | CASSLPGDYEQYF | TGTGCCAGCAGCTTACCAGGGGACTACGAGCAGTACTTC
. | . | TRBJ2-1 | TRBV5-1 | CASSGKKYNEQFF | TGCGCCAGCAGCGGAAAGAAATACAATGAGCAGTTCTTC
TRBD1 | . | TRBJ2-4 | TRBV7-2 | CASSHRGQAKNIQYF | TGTGCCAGCAGCCATAGGGGACAGGCCAAAAACATTCAGTACTTC
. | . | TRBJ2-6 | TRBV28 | CASSFLISGANVLTF | TGTGCCAGCAGTTTCTTAATCTCTGGGGCCAACGTCCTGACTTTC
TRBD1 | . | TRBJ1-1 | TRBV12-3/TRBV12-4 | CASRRGDRGNTEAFF | TGTGCCAGCAGACGGGGGGACAGGGGGAACACTGAAGCTTTCTTT
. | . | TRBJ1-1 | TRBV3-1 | CASSQGPVNTEAFF | TGTGCCAGCAGCCAAGGACCAGTTAACACTGAAGCTTTCTTT
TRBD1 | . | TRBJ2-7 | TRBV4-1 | CASSRSGTGRYEQYF | TGCGCCAGCAGCCGATCCGGGACAGGGAGATACGAGCAGTACTTC
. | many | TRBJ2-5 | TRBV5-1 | CASSPQGYQETQYF | TGTGCTAGCAGCCCTCAGGGCTACCAAGAGACCCAGTACTTC
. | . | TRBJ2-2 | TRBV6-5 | CASQQGVLGELFF | TGTGCCAGCCAACAGGGCGTATTAGGGGAGCTGTTTTTT
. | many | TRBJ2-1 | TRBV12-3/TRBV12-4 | CASSPPRNEQFF | TGTGCCAGCAGTCCACCACGAAATGAGCAGTTCTTC
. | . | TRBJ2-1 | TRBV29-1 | CSVTIIYNEQFF | TGCAGCGTTACGATCATCTACAATGAGCAGTTCTTC
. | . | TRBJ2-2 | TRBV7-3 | CAGSLTRNTGELFF | TGTGCCGGCAGCTTAACACGAAACACCGGGGAGCTGTTTTTT
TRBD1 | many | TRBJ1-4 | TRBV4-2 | CASSQDVTGGYEKLFF | TGTGCCAGCAGCCAAGATGTGACAGGGGGGTATGAAAAACTGTTTTTT
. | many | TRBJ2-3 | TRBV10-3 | CAIRASDGTDTQYF | TGTGCCATCAGGGCTAGCGACGGCACAGATACGCAGTATTTT
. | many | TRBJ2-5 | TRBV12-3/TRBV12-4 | CASSLGGESETQYF | TGTGCCAGCAGTTTAGGAGGGGAATCGGAGACCCAGTACTTC
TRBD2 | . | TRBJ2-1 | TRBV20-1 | CSTGDFTSGNYNEQFF | TGCAGTACTGGAGATTTTACTAGCGGAAATTACAATGAGCAGTTCTTC
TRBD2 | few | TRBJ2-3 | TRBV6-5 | CASNPSGLADTDTQYF | TGTGCCAGCAACCCTTCGGGGCTAGCGGACACAGATACGCAGTATTTT
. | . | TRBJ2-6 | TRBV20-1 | CSARDPSGRLPISGANVLTF | TGCAGTGCTAGAGATCCGTCGGGTAGGCTTCCTATATCTGGGGCCAACGTCCTGACTTTC
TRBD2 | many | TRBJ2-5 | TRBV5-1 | CASSETGTSLETQYF | TGCGCCAGCAGCGAAACCGGGACTAGCTTAGAGACCCAGTACTTC
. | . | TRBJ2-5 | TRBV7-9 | CASSLVGEEVYF | TGTGCCAGCAGCTTAGTAGGAGAAGAAGTGTACTTC
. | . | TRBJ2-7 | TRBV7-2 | CASSLGFGGHNEQYF | TGTGCCAGCAGCTTAGGTTTCGGGGGGCACAATGAGCAGTACTTC
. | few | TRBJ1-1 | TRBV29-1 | CSVRHRVGPEAFF | TGCAGCGTGAGGCACAGGGTTGGGCCTGAAGCTTTCTTT
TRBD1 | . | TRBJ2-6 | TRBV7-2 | CASSFRQGANVLTF | TGTGCCAGCAGCTTCCGACAGGGCGCCAACGTCCTGACTTTC
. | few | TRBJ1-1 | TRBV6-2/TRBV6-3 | CASQGNTEAFF | TGTGCCAGCCAGGGGAACACTGAAGCTTTCTTT
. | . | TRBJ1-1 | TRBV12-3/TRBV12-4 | CAGRGKTEAFF | TGTGCGGGTCGGGGTAAGACTGAAGCTTTCTTT
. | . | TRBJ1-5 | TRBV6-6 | CASSYSSWVHQPQHF | TGTGCCAGCAGTTACTCGAGCTGGGTACATCAGCCCCAGCATTTT
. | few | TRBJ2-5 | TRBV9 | CASSLRQHQETQYF | TGTGCCAGCAGCCTCCGACAACACCAAGAGACCCAGTACTTC
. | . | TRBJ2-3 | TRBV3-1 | CASSQDLKRSDTQYF | TGTGCCAGCAGCCAAGATTTGAAGCGCTCAGATACGCAGTATTTT
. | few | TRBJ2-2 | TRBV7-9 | CASIGPLRDTGELFF | TGTGCCAGCATCGGTCCCCTCCGAGACACCGGGGAGCTGTTTTTT
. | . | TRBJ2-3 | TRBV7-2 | CASSSGTQGWRADTQYF | TGTGCCAGCAGCTCCGGAACACAGGGGTGGAGGGCAGATACGCAGTATTTT
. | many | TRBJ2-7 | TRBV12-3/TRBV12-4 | CASSPDAGQAYEQYF | TGTGCCAGCAGTCCCGACGCTGGACAAGCCTACGAGCAGTACTTC
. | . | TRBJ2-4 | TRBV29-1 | CSVTGLAGAKNIQYF | TGCAGCGTTACGGGTTTGGCGGGAGCCAAAAACATTCAGTACTTC
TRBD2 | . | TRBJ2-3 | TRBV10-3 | CATRTSVSYTDTQYF | TGTGCCACCCGGACTAGCGTGAGTTACACAGATACGCAGTATTTT